One and the same sample provided the 9 T cell receptor beta chains below, sequenced in a study of cytomegalovirus exposure and HLA in healthy donors. PCR employed 60 Vbeta and 13 Jbeta primers. The table came from immunoSEQ multiplex PCR; TCRdb's copy has only in-frame clones and leaves some out. Of some 57,000 clones in the sample, over 60% were seen once. Sequencing was carried out using PBMCs. The receptors derive from a woman aged 25 to 45 in good health and CMV-seronegative.

The rearrangement links TRBV6-4 to TRBJ2-1, with 7 bases lining up with TRBD1. The CDR3 is 16 amino acids. Germline V gene data show CDR1 as MRHNA and CDR2 as SNTAGT. The V gene end was trimmed by 2 bases and the J gene end by 4 bases; junction bases not matched to a gene: 8. The CDR3 bases are TGTGCCAGCAGTGACGAGAGGGGGCTGAGTTACAATGAGCAGTTCTTC. Protein: CASSDERGLSYNEQFF.

This clone was seen just once. This chain uses TRBV25-1 with TRBJ1-4, with TRBD1 matching 8 bases. Germline CDR1 is MGHDK and CDR2 is SYGVNS. This CDR3 has 14 amino acids. The junction had 6 bases not matched to a gene; V was cut back by 4 bases and J by 8 bases. The CDR3 loop is CASSAGQGREKLFF. The DNA of the CDR3 is TGTGCCAGCAGTGCCGGACAGGGACGGGAAAAACTGTTTTTT.

The V call is TRBV4-3, the J call TRBJ1-2; D not resolved. Trimming cost V 5 bases and J 6 bases, with 13 bases left between them. In germline, CDR1 is LGHNA, CDR2 YSLEER. The CDR3 has 13 amino acids. As DNA, the CDR3 is TGCGCCAGCAGCTACAGAATCTTCAATGGCTACACCTTC. Translating gives CASSYRIFNGYTF.

The V call is TRBV6-6, the J call TRBJ1-1; D not resolved. CDR3 length: 14 amino acids. V lost 4 bases and J lost 1, with 10 bases in between. CDR1 and CDR2 (germline): MNHNY, SVGAGI (reference sequence). The CDR3 region has the DNA TGTGCCAGCAGTTCCCGCCCAGAGAACACTGAAGCTTTCTTT. Protein product: CASSSRPENTEAFF.

This chain links TRBV19 with TRBJ1-1, with TRBD1 matching over 8 bases. This CDR3 is 13 amino acids long. CDR1 LNHDA and CDR2 SQIVND come from the germline V gene (reference sequence). Unmatched junction bases numbered 4, after V lost 5 bases and J lost 5 bases. The CDR3: CASSLYRGTEAFF. As DNA, the CDR3 is TGTGCCAGTAGTTTATACAGGGGGACTGAAGCTTTCTTT.

This chain uses TRBV18 with TRBJ1-1; D uncertain. The CDR3 length is 12 residues. The V end was cut by 6 bases, the J end by 7 bases, with 12 bases between. CDR1 is KGHSH, CDR2 LQKENI, per germline. CDR3 coding DNA: TGTGCCAGCTCCCCGAAATCGGGTGAAGCTTTCTTT. Amino acids: CASSPKSGEAFF. The full variable domain, in which reference TRBV18 and TRBJ1-1 provide the parts outside the CDR3, is NAGVMQNPRHLVRRRGQEARLRCSPMKGHSHVYWYRQLPEEGLKFMVYLQKENIIDESGMPKERFSAEFPKEGPSILRIQQVVRGDSAAYFCASSPKSGEAFFGQGTRLTVV.

The CDR3 coding sequence is TGTGCCAGTAGCTTTGAATCCGCGGTTAACTATGGCTACACCTTC. Residues: CASSFESAVNYGYTF. The chain employs TRBV19 and TRBJ1-2; no clear D. The CDR3 has 15 amino acids. V was pared by 6 bases and J by 1 base, with 15 bases between. The germline gives CDR1 LNHDA, CDR2 SQIVND (reference sequence).

The rearrangement links TRBV7-8 to TRBJ2-3; D is possibly TRBD2 (6 bases). Germline V gives CDR1 SGHVS, CDR2 FQNEAQ. Trimming pared 4 bases from V and 8 bases from J, leaving 13 bases between. The CDR3 runs to 13 residues. The CDR3 nucleotides are TGTGCCAGCAGCTACAAAGAGGGAGGTACGCAGTATTTT. Its protein product is CASSYKEGGTQYF.

The chain joins TRBV15 to TRBJ2-1; the D gene is possibly TRBD1 (9 bases). The CDR3 contains 19 residues. The V gene's germline CDR1 is LNHNV and CDR2 YYDKDF (reference sequence). The V end was cut by 0 bases, the J end by 5 bases, with 23 bases between. The CDR3 bases are TGTGCCACCAGCAGAGATCGCGGGGGGACAGGGTTGAGGGACAATGAGCAGTTCTTC. It encodes CATSRDRGGTGLRDNEQFF.